Presented here are 32 T cell receptor beta chains from one specimen sequenced in a study of blood T cell repertoires in COVID-19 (dated by TCRdb to about 2020). Library prep was done by the immunoSEQ multiplex PCR assay. TCRdb provides this immuneACCESS table in a form limited to in-frame rearrangements. Some clones are lacking; in checked studies, under half of them reflect an unresolved V gene, and why the rest are absent is not known. Recorded for this sample are under 120,000 clones; around 87% of them occurred a single time. The ten top clones hold approximately 30% of the sample. Sequenced sample: peripheral blood. These receptors all come from a woman of 80 years or more with acute or convalescent COVID-19.

The chain links TRBV6-6 to TRBJ1-5, with 8 positions matching TRBD1. The CDR3 runs to 15 residues. Per the germline V gene, CDR1 is MNHNY and CDR2 is SVGAGI (reference sequence). Trimming removed 5 bases from V and 2 bases from J; junction bases left unmatched: 5. This CDR3 is CASSETGVGNQPQHF. CDR3 DNA: TGTGCCAGCAGTGAGACAGGGGTAGGCAATCAGCCCCAGCATTTT.

The genes are TRBV5-1 and TRBJ2-7, with D possibly being TRBD2 (5 bases). CDR3 length equals 14 residues. CDR1 and CDR2 (germline): SGHRS, YFSETQ. V was cut by 5 bases and J by 2 bases, with 14 bases left in between. This CDR3 reads CASSVGTEAYEQYF. The CDR3 coding sequence is TGCGCCAGCAGTGTTGGCACGGAGGCCTACGAGCAGTACTTC.

The rearrangement uses TRBV30 and TRBJ2-7; D is unresolved. V lost 2 bases, J lost 2 bases, and 7 bases lay in between. Germline CDR1 reads GTSNPN; CDR2 reads SVGIG (reference sequence). CDR3 length: 12 residues. The CDR3 here is CAWSLGPYEQYF. In nucleotides, the CDR3 is TGTGCCTGGAGTTTGGGCCCCTACGAGCAGTACTTC.

This chain links TRBV5-6 with TRBJ2-7, with D perhaps matching TRBD1 (6 bases). The CDR3 loop spans 15 amino acids. V was shortened by 4 bases and J by 4 bases, with 18 bases between the two germline ends. Per the germline V gene, CDR1 is SGHDT and CDR2 is YYEEEE. The DNA for the CDR3 is TGTGCCAGCAGCCTCTGGACAGCCGAAAATTACGAGCAGTACTTC. Amino acid sequence: CASSLWTAENYEQYF. The full variable domain, its missing parts supplied by reference TRBV5-6 and TRBJ2-7, is DAGVTQSPTHLIKTRGQQVTLRCSPKSGHDTVSWYQQALGQGPQFIFQYYEEEERQRGNFPDRFSGHQFPNYSSELNVNALLLGDSALYLCASSLWTAENYEQYFGPGTRLTVT.

The chain's CDR3 is CASSLGIGGNTGELFF. The CDR3 region has the DNA TGTGCCAGCAGCTTAGGGATAGGGGGAAACACCGGGGAGCTGTTTTTT. The chain is built from TRBV11-2 and TRBJ2-2, with a possible D match to TRBD1 (6 bases). The length of the CDR3 is 16 residues. Trimming removed 1 base from V and 2 bases from J, with 11 bases in between. Germline-derived CDR1 and CDR2 are SGHAT and FQNNGV.

CDR3 protein: CASSERYLGTEYSNQPQHF. The CDR3 DNA sequence: TGTGCCAGCAGTGAACGATACCTCGGGACAGAATATAGCAATCAGCCCCAGCATTTT. This chain joins TRBV2 and TRBJ1-5; the match to TRBD1 covers 7 bases. This CDR3 region has 19 residues. Germline V lookup: CDR1 SNHLY, CDR2 FYNNEI. After removal of 2 bases from V and 0 bases from J, the junction contained 13 bases not matched to a gene.

The rearrangement joins TRBV2 to TRBJ2-1, with 8 bases matching TRBD1. The V gene end was trimmed by 4 bases and the J gene end by 2 bases; junction bases not matched to a gene: 1. Germline CDR1 and CDR2: SNHLY and FYNNEI. The CDR3 is 14 residues long. The CDR3 region has the DNA TGTGCCAGCAGTGCAGGGGGCCCCTACAATGAGCAGTTCTTC. This encodes CASSAGGPYNEQFF.

This chain joins TRBV15 and TRBJ2-1, with 12 bases identical to TRBD2. Germline CDR1 reads LNHNV; CDR2 reads YYDKDF (reference sequence). The CDR3 runs to 14 residues. Losses at the gene ends were 8 bases for V and 8 bases for J; bases not matched to a gene: 7. The CDR3 nucleotides are TGTGCCACCGAAACTAGCGGGGGGTACTATGAGCAGTTCTTC. Translation gives CATETSGGYYEQFF. Supplemented by reference TRBV15 and TRBJ2-1, the full variable domain reads DAMVIQNPRYQVTQFGKPVTLSCSQTLNHNVMYWYQQKSSQAPKLLFHYYDKDFNNEADTPDNFQSRRPNTSFCFLDIRSPGLGDTAMYLCATETSGGYYEQFFGPGTRLTVL.

The genes are TRBV18 and TRBJ2-1, with 11 bases that match TRBD1. V was pared by 4 bases and J by 7 bases, with 3 bases of the junction left unmatched. Per the germline V gene, CDR1 is KGHSH and CDR2 is LQKENI. The length of the CDR3 is 14 residues. DNA for the CDR3: TGTGCCAGCTCACAGTGGGACAGGGGGAATGAGCAGTTCTTC. Its translation: CASSQWDRGNEQFF.

The chain employs TRBV2 and TRBJ2-5; tentatively, D is TRBD2 (6 bases). Trimming shortened V by 7 bases and J by 5 bases, and 14 bases separated the two germline ends. The germline V gene has CDR1 SNHLY and CDR2 FYNNEI. The CDR3 contains 13 residues. This chain's CDR3 is CASKGWGRETQYF. The CDR3 DNA follows: TGTGCCAGCAAAGGATGGGGGAGGGAGACCCAGTACTTC.

The chain recombines TRBV5-4 with TRBJ1-2; 10 bases fit TRBD1. The CDR3 is made up of 13 amino acids. The V gene end was trimmed by 2 bases and the J gene end by 7 bases; junction bases not matched to a gene: 2. Germline CDR1 reads SGHNT; CDR2 reads YYREEE (reference sequence). The CDR3 loop is CASSFRDRGGYTF. In DNA, the CDR3 is TGTGCCAGCAGCTTCCGGGACAGGGGTGGCTACACCTTC.

This clone has just one count. The chain is built from TRBV2 and TRBJ2-1; possible D gene TRBD2, 5 bases. CDR3 length: 15 amino acids. V was clipped by 4 bases and J by 0 bases, with 10 bases between them. CDR1 SNHLY and CDR2 FYNNEI come from the germline V gene. This CDR3 reads CASSASGFSYNEQFF. The CDR3 bases are TGTGCCAGCAGTGCTTCGGGATTCTCCTACAATGAGCAGTTCTTC.

J is TRBJ1-4 and V is TRBV6-4, with TRBD1 matching 8 bases. The CDR3 runs 16 residues. V lost 6 bases and J lost 0; bases outside the gene matches: 6. Looked up from germline, CDR1 is MRHNA and CDR2 is SNTAGT. DNA of the CDR3: TGTGCCAGCAGCGGGGGACAGGCGACAACTAATGAAAAACTGTTTTTT. Protein product: CASSGGQATTNEKLFF.

The V call is TRBV14, the J call TRBJ2-1; maybe TRBD1 (5 bases). Germline assignment: CDR1 SGHDN and CDR2 FVKESK. Deletions cut 4 bases from V and 5 bases from J, with 18 bases between. This CDR3 spans 16 amino acids. For the CDR3, the DNA is TGTGCCAGCAGCCCAACCCAGGGTTCGGCTGACAATGAGCAGTTCTTC. Residues: CASSPTQGSADNEQFF.

The chain couples TRBV4-3 to TRBJ2-4; D call uncertain. This CDR3 has 16 amino acids. Germline V lookup: CDR1 LGHNA, CDR2 YSLEER. Trimming shortened V by 3 bases and J by 1 base, and 13 bases separated the two germline ends. The CDR3 protein is CASSQIGLEAKNIQYF. The CDR3 region has the DNA TGCGCCAGCAGCCAGATTGGATTGGAGGCCAAAAACATTCAGTACTTC.

This clone was counted only a few times. The chain recombines TRBV19 with TRBJ2-2; TRBD1 is a possible D gene (5 bases). Trimming cost V 3 bases and J 7 bases, with 15 bases left between them. This CDR3 comprises 15 residues. Per germline, CDR1 LNHDA and CDR2 SQIVND (reference sequence). The CDR3 protein is CASSMDILGHGELFF. CDR3 in DNA: TGTGCCAGTAGTATGGACATCCTGGGCCACGGGGAGCTGTTTTTT.

CDR3 nucleotides: TGTGCCAGTAGTATAGGACAGACACGCACAGATACGCAGTATTTT. It codes for CASSIGQTRTDTQYF. This rearrangement joins TRBV19 to TRBJ2-3; D might be TRBD1 (5 bases). The V gene lost 1 base and the J gene lost 1 base, with 9 bases spanning the gap. This CDR3 spans 15 amino acids. Germline loops: CDR1 LNHDA, CDR2 SQIVND (reference sequence).

The chain joins TRBV18 to TRBJ1-5; 8 nucleotides match TRBD1. The CDR3 is 14 residues long. Trimming at V came to 3 bases and at J to 4 bases, leaving 2 bases not matched to a gene. Per germline, CDR1 KGHSH and CDR2 LQKENI. DNA of the CDR3: TGTGCCAGCTCACCGGGACAGGTTAATCAGCCCCAGCATTTT. This codes for CASSPGQVNQPQHF.

A single count supports this clone. The V gene is TRBV13, the J gene TRBJ2-2; 8 bases are a match to TRBD1. Germline V gene sequence: CDR1 PRHDT, CDR2 FYEKMQ (reference sequence). V lost 5 bases to trimming and J lost 1 base; unmatched junction nucleotides: 6. This CDR3 spans 16 amino acids. The CDR3 DNA follows: TGTGCCAGCAGCCGACAGGGGAACGTGAACACCGGGGAGCTGTTTTTT. This gives the protein CASSRQGNVNTGELFF.

The CDR3, as DNA: TGTGCCAGCAGCCCCTTAGGGCAGGGCAGTTCCCTCCACTTT. It encodes CASSPLGQGSSLHF. The chain recombines TRBV14 with TRBJ1-6; a possible D gene is TRBD1 (5 bases). The CDR3 loop spans 14 amino acids. V was trimmed by 4 bases and J by 14 bases, leaving 18 bases between them. Germline lookup yields CDR1 SGHDN and CDR2 FVKESK.

This clone has a handful of counts. The germline gene is not matched at one end of the junction; a read error may be the cause. The chain employs TRBV6-1 and TRBJ1-1; 7 nucleotides line up with TRBD1. The CDR3 contains 13 residues. Germline V lookup: CDR1 MNHNS, CDR2 SASEGT. CDR3 sequence reads: CASREDRDTEAFF. As DNA, the CDR3 is TGTGCCAGCAGGGAAGACAGGGACACTGAAGCTTTCTTT.

The chain couples TRBV5-1 to TRBJ1-1; 7 nucleotides match TRBD1. The V and J ends lost 4 bases and 4 bases, in that order; junction bases with no gene match: 7. The CDR3 contains 14 residues. Germline V gives CDR1 SGHRS, CDR2 YFSETQ. CDR3 region: CASSEMTGPTEAFF. CDR3 DNA sequence: TGCGCCAGCAGCGAGATGACAGGGCCCACTGAAGCTTTCTTT.

The chain combines TRBV19 with TRBJ1-1; D is perhaps TRBD1 (5 bases). CDR3 length equals 13 residues. CDR1 and CDR2 from the germline V gene are LNHDA and SQIVND (reference sequence). The germline V and J ends were trimmed by 3 bases and 3 bases, with 8 bases remaining between them. DNA for the CDR3: TGTGCCAGTAGTATTTCGGGGGACACTGAAGCTTTCTTT. Its protein product is CASSISGDTEAFF.

The CDR3 sequence is CAWDRDRDSPLHF. Here the CDR3 DNA reads TGTGCCTGGGACCGGGACAGGGATTCACCCCTCCACTTT. The chain carries TRBV30 and TRBJ1-6, with 9 positions matching TRBD1. J gave up 8 bases and V 5 bases, and 4 bases lay outside the gene matches. This CDR3 spans 13 amino acids. Germline CDR1 is GTSNPN and CDR2 is SVGIG (reference sequence).

The chain uses TRBV21-1 and TRBJ2-1; whether TRBD2, the table's D call, matches the DNA was not checked. TRBV21-1 corresponds to a pseudogene. This CDR3 is built from 18 residues. The CDR3: CASSKGGGGHPAYNEQFF. The CDR3 DNA reads TGTGCCAGCAGCAAAGGGGGCGGGGGGCATCCCGCCTACAATGAGCAGTTCTTC.

The CDR3 loop reads CAISEGGTDTQYF. In nucleotides, the CDR3 is TGTGCCATCAGTGAAGGGGGCACAGATACGCAGTATTTT. The rearrangement links TRBV10-3 to TRBJ2-3; a weak D match, TRBD1 (5 bases). The CDR3 is 13 residues long. Germline V gene data show CDR1 as ENHRY and CDR2 as SYGVKD. V was shortened by 3 bases and J by 1 base, with 5 bases between the two germline ends.

This clone was seen a few times. The CDR3 DNA follows: TGTGCCAGCAGCTTACGGGACCAAGAGACCCAGTACTTC. Amino acid sequence: CASSLRDQETQYF. The gene calls are TRBV5-4 and TRBJ2-5; no clear D gene. Germline V gives CDR1 SGHNT, CDR2 YYREEE (reference sequence). V gave up 2 bases and J gave up 0 bases, with 5 bases separating them. CDR3 length: 13 residues.

The chain links TRBV6-6 to TRBJ1-6; no reliable D call. V was trimmed by 5 bases and J by 0 bases, leaving 11 bases between them. Germline V gene lookup returns CDR1 MNHNY and CDR2 SVGAGI (reference sequence). The CDR3 runs 16 residues. The CDR3 here is CASSVPGSSYNSPLHF. The CDR3 DNA is TGTGCCAGCAGTGTTCCCGGGAGCTCCTATAATTCACCCCTCCACTTT.

The chain links TRBV11-1 to TRBJ2-5, with 11 bases matching TRBD1. Unmatched junction bases numbered 1, after V lost 1 base and J lost 6 bases. This CDR3 has 14 residues. Per the germline V gene, CDR1 is SGHAT and CDR2 is FQDESV (reference sequence). This CDR3 is CASSLEDRGQTQYF. Here the CDR3 DNA reads TGTGCCAGCAGCTTAGAGGACAGGGGGCAGACCCAGTACTTC.

The V call is TRBV7-9, the J call TRBJ2-2; 9 nucleotides agree with TRBD1. CDR1 is SEHNR and CDR2 is FQNEAQ in the germline V gene (reference sequence). This CDR3 has 14 residues. Losses at the gene ends were 5 bases for V and 6 bases for J; bases not matched to a gene: 4. In nucleotides, the CDR3 is TGTGCCAGCAGCGGGGGACAGGGTGCCGGGGAGCTGTTTTTT. This translates into CASSGGQGAGELFF.

This clone was seen a single time. This chain connects TRBV24-1 to TRBJ1-2, with D perhaps matching TRBD1 (5 bases). V was trimmed by 4 bases and J by 5 bases, leaving 13 bases between them. The V gene's germline CDR1 is KGHDR and CDR2 SFDVKD. This CDR3 comprises 14 residues. As DNA, the CDR3 is TGTGCCACCAGTGACTCGACAGAGTCATATGGCTACACCTTC. Protein product: CATSDSTESYGYTF.

This sequence joins TRBV6-2 or TRBV6-3 and TRBJ1-5; 7 bases map to TRBD1. Trimming at V came to 2 bases and at J to 0 bases, leaving 4 bases not matched to a gene. The CDR3 totals 16 residues. The germline V gene encodes CDR1 MNHEY and CDR2 SVGEGT. The CDR3 region is CASSYEGAYSNQPQHF. The CDR3 DNA is TGTGCCAGCAGTTACGAGGGGGCGTATAGCAATCAGCCCCAGCATTTT.